Listed below are T cell receptor beta chains from one sample, sequenced in a study of blood T cell repertoires in COVID-19. Repertoires were generated with immunoSEQ multiplex PCR, while TCRdb's copy carries only in-frame clones and drops some. The sample lists fewer than 250,000 clones, roughly 81% occurring once. Sequenced input: peripheral blood. These receptors all come from a man in his fifties or sixties with acute or convalescent COVID-19. Each CDR3 is given with its conserved first and last residue. The D gene is left open where the match is weak. Some rows mark clone size as missing; the rest say once, few, many or name a class of expanded clone.

TRBJ2-1 TRBV30 NA NA TGTGCCTGGAACCCCGACACTTACAATGAGCAGTTCTTC CAWNPDTYNEQFF
TRBJ1-4 TRBV12-5 TRBD1 NA TGTGCTAGTGGTTTGGGGACAGGGATCGAACTGTTTTTT CASGLGTGIELFF
TRBJ2-5 TRBV5-1 TRBD2 once TGCGCCAGCAGCTTTGGGGGGGAGGAGACCCAGTACTTC CASSFGGEETQYF
TRBJ2-1 TRBV3-1/TRBV3-2 NA NA TGTGCCAGCAGCCAAGGGACTAAGAATGAGCAGTTCTTC CASSQGTKNEQFF
TRBJ1-6 TRBV30 NA few TGTGCCTGGAGTGTACTAAGGGGTGGTAATTCACCCCTCCACTTT CAWSVLRGGNSPLHF
TRBJ1-1 TRBV13 TRBD1 NA TGTGCCAGCAGCTGCCGGGACAGGGGCACAGTTTTGGAAACTGAAGCTTTCTTT CASSCRDRGTVLETEAFF
TRBJ2-2 TRBV9 TRBD1 NA TGTGCCAGCAGCGTCCCGGGACAGGGATTCGGGGAGCTGTTTTTT CASSVPGQGFGELFF
TRBJ1-1 TRBV9 TRBD1 NA TGTGCCAGCAGCGTAGAACCAGGGGGCCTCGGCACTGAAGCTTTCTTT CASSVEPGGLGTEAFF
TRBJ2-7 TRBV6-5 TRBD2 once TGTGCCAGCAGACTAGCGGGAATTTACGAGCAGTACTTC CASRLAGIYEQYF
TRBJ1-2 TRBV19 NA NA TGTGCCAGTAGCAGACAGGACTGGGGTGGCTACACCTTC CASSRQDWGGYTF
TRBJ2-1 TRBV7-9 TRBD2 NA TGTGCCAGCAGCTTGCGGGAGCTGGTTGGTGATGAGCAGTTCTTC CASSLRELVGDEQFF
TRBJ2-7 TRBV10-1 NA once TGCGCCAGCAGTGAGGCGGCGGGACCCCACGAGCAGTACTTC CASSEAAGPHEQYF
TRBJ1-1 TRBV19 NA NA TGTGCCAGTAGTATAGCTCCTCGGAGGGCGTCGGACACTGAAGCTTTCTTT CASSIAPRRASDTEAFF